This T cell receptor beta chain came from a study of molecular identifiers for immune sequencing clone quantification. Libraries for naive CD8 T cells, which were made from approximately 22,000 to 940,000 sorted cells, drew on 10%, 30% or 50% of the RNA. In the sort, naive CD8 T cells were defined as CD8+CD4-CCR7+CD45RA+. Preparation of the bulk TCR libraries relied on previously described methods and listed TCR primers. TCRdb reanalysed the PCR reads using MiXCR and keeps one entry per CDR3 protein. The sample lists some 8,500 distinct CDR3 sequences, approximately 14% occurring once. In this sample, this clonotype turned up many times. Its antigen is not known. Whole-study results and caveats: In naive cells, under 1% of molecules belonged to clones above 20 RNA copies, against over 99% in effector cells.

The sample comprised naive CD8+ T cells from blood, with Jurkat cell RNA spiked in. Regarding subset: FACS-sorted CD8+CD4-CCR7+CD45RA+ naive T cells. The receptor comes from a human donor in good health. Some libraries in this study had Jurkat cell RNA spiked in.

Here the CDR3 reads CASSSTGTSADTQYF. The CDR3 nucleotides are TGTGCCAGCAGCTCAACCGGGACTAGCGCAGATACGCAGTATTTT. This chain links TRBV7-3 with TRBJ2-3; 10 nucleotides align to TRBD2. Germline loops: CDR1 SGHTA, CDR2 FQGTGA. The length of the CDR3 is 15 residues. V lost 4 bases, J lost 4 bases, and 5 bases stayed unmatched.